The entry below gives a single T cell receptor (beta chain) sequence along with its context. Its specificity is not known. This entry belongs to a study of CD8+ T cells in alopecia areata. On the study more broadly: Tofacitinib continued for 6 to 18 months and was then withheld for 6 months. Severity of treated patients was scored by affected scalp percentage.

Sequencing relied on a cDNA template that was reverse transcribed from extracted RNA. The table came from immunoSEQ multiplex PCR; TCRdb's copy has only in-frame clones and leaves some out. The data show 160,000 or so clones, roughly 63% seen once. Treatment specified: oral pan-JAK inhibitor, 5-10 mg twice daily. Study observations and caveats: A great number of expanded lesional clones endured in scalp and blood during tofacitinib. Tofacitinib significantly brought down scalp clonality and expanded CD8+ clones among top 100.

The CDR3 contains 15 residues. Per the germline V gene, CDR1 is GTSNPN and CDR2 is SVGIG (reference sequence). The junction had 10 bases not matched to a gene; V was cut back by 1 base and J by 5 bases. The starting material was CD4+ T cells sorted from blood, obtained between weeks 55 and 70, from a patient treated with tofacitinib. The chain carries TRBV30 and TRBJ1-2; 7 bases line up with TRBD1. This TCR was sampled from a human donor with alopecia areata. The CDR3 bases are TGTGCCTGGAGTGGGGACAGTTTGGGGTTATATGGCTACACCTTC. Its protein product is CAWSGDSLGLYGYTF.